This TCR beta chain was retrieved from a study of cytomegalovirus exposure and HLA in healthy donors. For the study at large: A data release that came early held approximately 85 million unique TCRs from HLA-typed donors. Falling in the Caucasian-associated ancestry cluster were 81% of around 370 genotyped donors.

PCR used 60 Vbeta primers and 13 Jbeta primers. Only in-frame clones appear in the TCRdb table, and some are missing; sequencing was by immunoSEQ multiplex PCR. In the table there are approximately 110,000 clones, roughly 66% of which are singletons. The V gene's germline CDR1 is SNHLY and CDR2 FYNNEI. This CDR3 is built from 15 residues. The ends lost 3 bases at V and 4 bases at J; junction bases unmatched: 5. Notes on the study in general: A reported reduction in N-insertions relative to the approximately 640-donor mean was seen in an Asian-associated ancestry cluster in a later analysis. TCR sequences were mostly rare, though some public TCRs occurred in many donors.

This clone was seen once. Antigen specificity is unknown. This receptor was taken from a man between 60 and 75 years old in good health and CMV-seropositive. V usage is TRBV2 and J usage is TRBJ2-1, with 8 bases matching TRBD1. The specimen sequenced was PBMCs. CDR3 sequence reads: CASSDRGLGYNEQFF. DNA of the CDR3: TGTGCCAGCAGTGACAGGGGGCTGGGATACAATGAGCAGTTCTTC.